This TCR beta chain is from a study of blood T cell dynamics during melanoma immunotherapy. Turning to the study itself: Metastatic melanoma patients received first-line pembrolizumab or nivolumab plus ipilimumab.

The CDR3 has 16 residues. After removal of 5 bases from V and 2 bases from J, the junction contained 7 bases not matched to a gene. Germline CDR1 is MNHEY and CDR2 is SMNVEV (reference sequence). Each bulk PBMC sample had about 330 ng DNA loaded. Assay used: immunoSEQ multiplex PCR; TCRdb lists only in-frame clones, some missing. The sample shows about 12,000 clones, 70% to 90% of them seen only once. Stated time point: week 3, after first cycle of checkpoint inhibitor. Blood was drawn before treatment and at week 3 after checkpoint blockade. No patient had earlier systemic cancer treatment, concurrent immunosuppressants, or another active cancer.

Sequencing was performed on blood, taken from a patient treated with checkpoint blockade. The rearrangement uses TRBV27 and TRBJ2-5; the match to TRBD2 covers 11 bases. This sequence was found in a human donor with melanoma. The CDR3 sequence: CASSLRLAGTQETQYF. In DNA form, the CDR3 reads TGTGCCAGCAGTCTCCGACTAGCGGGGACGCAAGAGACCCAGTACTTC.